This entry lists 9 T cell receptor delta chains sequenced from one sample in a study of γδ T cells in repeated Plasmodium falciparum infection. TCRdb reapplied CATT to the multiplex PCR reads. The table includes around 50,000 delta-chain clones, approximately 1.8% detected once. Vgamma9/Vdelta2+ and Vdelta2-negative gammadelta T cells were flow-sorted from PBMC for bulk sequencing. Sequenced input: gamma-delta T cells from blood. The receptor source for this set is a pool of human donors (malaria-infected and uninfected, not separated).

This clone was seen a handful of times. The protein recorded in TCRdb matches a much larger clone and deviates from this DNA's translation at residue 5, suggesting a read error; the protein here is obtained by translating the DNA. The CDR3 region is CALGKAFPPLGTDKLIF. Written as DNA, the CDR3 is TGTGCTCTTGGGAAGGCCTTCCCCCCACTGGGCACCGATAAACTCATCTTT. V and J are TRDV1 and TRDJ1; tentatively, D is TRDD2 or TRDD3 (6 bases each). The J gene is absent in TCRdb and was assigned here via DNA matching to germline. Germline CDR1 TSWWSYY, CDR2 QGS. With 5 bases removed from V and 1 base from J, the gap between germline ends came to 20 bases. This CDR3 region has 17 residues.

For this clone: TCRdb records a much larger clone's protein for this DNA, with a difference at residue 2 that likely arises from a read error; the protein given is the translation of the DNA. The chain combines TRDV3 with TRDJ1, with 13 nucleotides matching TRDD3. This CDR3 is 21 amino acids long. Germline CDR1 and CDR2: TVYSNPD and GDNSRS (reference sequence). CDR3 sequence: CSFSVLFYWGIRESYTDKLIF. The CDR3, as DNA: TGTTCCTTTTCCGTCCTCTTTTACTGGGGGATACGCGAGTCTTACACCGATAAACTCATCTTT. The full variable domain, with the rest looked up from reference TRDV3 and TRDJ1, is CDKVTQSSPDQTVASGSEVVLLCTYDTVYSNPDLFWYRIRPDYSFQFVFYGDNSRSEGADFTQGRFSVKHILTQKAFHLVISPVRTEDSATYYCSFSVLFYWGIRESYTDKLIFGKGTRVTVEP.

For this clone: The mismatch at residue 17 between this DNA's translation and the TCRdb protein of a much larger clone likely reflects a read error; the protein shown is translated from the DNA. The chain's CDR3 is CAFCRAFKSMRDNSYTAKLIF. The CDR3, as DNA: TGTGCCTTTTGCCGGGCCTTCAAGTCGATGAGGGACAACTCGTACACCGCTAAACTCATCTTT. The rearrangement uses TRDV3 and TRDJ1, with a weak D call TRDD2 (5 bases). The CDR3 has 21 residues. Germline V gives CDR1 TVYSNPD, CDR2 GDNSRS (reference sequence).

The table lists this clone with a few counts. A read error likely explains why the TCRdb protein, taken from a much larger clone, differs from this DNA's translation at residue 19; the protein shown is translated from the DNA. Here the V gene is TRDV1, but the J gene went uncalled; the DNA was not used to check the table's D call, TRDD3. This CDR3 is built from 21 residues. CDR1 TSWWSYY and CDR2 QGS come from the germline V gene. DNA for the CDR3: TGTGCTCTTGGGGAAATCGCCCTACAACGTACTGGGGGATACTTCACCGATAAACCCATCTTT. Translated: CALGEIALQRTGGYFTDKPIF.

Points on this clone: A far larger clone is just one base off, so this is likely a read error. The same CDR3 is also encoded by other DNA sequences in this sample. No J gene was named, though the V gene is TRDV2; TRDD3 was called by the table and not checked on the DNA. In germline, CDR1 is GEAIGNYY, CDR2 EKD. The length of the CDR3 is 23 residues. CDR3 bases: TGTGCCTGTGACACCGTAAAAGGTCAGATACTGGGGGATACGGACAGGTACACCGATAAACTTATCTTT. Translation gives CACDTVKGQILGDTDRYTDKLIF.

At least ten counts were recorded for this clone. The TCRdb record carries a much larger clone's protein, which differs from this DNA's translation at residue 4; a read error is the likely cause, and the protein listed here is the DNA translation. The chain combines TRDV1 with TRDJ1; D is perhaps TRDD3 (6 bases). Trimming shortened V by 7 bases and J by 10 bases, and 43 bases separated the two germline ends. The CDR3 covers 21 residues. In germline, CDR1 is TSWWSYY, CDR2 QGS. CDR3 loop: CALERFLLGLGMPHQHIGLIF. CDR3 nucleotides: TGTGCTCTTGAGAGGTTTCTCTTAGGGCTGGGGATGCCCCATCAGCATATCGGACTCATCTTT.

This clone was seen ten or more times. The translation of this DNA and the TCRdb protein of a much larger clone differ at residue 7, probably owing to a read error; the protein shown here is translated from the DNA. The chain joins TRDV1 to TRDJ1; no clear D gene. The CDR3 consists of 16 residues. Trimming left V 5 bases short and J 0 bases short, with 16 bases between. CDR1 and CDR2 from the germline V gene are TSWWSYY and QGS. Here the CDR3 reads CALGIERPAYTDKLIF. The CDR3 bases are TGTGCTCTTGGGATCGAACGGCCCGCATACACCGATAAACTCATCTTT.

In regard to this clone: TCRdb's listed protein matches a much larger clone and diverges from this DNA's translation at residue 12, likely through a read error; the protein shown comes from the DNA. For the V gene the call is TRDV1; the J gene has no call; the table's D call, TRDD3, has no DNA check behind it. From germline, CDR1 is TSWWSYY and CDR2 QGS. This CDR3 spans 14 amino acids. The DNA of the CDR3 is TGTGCTCTTGGACCTACCGGGGGTGTGAATAAATTCATCTTT. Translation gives CALGPTGGVNKFIF.

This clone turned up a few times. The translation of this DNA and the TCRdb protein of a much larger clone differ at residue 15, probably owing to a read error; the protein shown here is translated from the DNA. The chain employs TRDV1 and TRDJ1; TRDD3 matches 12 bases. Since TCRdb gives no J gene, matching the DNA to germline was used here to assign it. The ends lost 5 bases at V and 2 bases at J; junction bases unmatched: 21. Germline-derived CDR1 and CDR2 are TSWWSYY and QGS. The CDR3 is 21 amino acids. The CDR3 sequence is CALGHIQPYWGIQGITDKLIF. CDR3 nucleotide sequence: TGTGCTCTTGGGCATATCCAGCCCTACTGGGGGATACAGGGTATAACCGATAAACTCATCTTT.